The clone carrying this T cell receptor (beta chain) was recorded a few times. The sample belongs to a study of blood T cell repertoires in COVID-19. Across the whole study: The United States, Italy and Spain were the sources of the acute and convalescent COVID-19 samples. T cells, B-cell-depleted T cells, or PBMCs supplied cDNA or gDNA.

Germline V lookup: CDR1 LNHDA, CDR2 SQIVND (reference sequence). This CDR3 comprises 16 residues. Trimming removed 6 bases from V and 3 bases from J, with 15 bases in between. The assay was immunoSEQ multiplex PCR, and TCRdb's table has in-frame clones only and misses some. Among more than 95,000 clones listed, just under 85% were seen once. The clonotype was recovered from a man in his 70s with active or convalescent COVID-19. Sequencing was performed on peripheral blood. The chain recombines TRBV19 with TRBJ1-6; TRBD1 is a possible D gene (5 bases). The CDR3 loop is CASSQAWGDYNSPLHF. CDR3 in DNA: TGTGCCAGTAGCCAGGCGTGGGGGGACTATAATTCACCCCTCCACTTT.